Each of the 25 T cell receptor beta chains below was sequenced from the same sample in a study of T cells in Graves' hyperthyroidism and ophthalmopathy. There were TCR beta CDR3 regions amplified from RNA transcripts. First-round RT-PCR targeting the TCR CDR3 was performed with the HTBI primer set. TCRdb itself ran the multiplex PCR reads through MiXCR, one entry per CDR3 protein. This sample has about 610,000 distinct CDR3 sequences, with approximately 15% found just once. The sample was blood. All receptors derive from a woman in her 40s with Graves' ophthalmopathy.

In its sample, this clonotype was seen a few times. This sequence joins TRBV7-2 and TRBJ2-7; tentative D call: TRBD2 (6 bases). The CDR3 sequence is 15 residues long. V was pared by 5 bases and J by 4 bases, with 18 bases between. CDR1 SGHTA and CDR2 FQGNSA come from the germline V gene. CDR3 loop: CASSLSSTGGYEQYF. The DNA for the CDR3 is TGTGCCAGCAGCCTTAGTTCGACCGGGGGATACGAGCAGTACTTC.

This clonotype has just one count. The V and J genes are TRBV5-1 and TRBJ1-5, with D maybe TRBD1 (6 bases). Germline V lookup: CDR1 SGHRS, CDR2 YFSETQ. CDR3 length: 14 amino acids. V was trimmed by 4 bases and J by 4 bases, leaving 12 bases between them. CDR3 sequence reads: CASSRDRPNQPQHF. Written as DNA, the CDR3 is TGCGCCAGCAGCCGAGACAGGCCAAATCAGCCCCAGCATTTT.

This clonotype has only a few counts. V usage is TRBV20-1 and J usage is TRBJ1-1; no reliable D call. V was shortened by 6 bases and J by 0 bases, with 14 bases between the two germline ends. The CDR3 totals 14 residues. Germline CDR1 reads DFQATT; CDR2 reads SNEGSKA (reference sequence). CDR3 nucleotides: TGCAGTGCCCCCCCGCCGAATCTGAACACTGAAGCTTTCTTT. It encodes CSAPPPNLNTEAFF.

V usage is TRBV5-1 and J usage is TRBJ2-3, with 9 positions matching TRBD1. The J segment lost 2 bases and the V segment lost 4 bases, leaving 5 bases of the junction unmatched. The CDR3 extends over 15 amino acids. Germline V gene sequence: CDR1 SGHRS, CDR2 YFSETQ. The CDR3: CASSKDRGSTDTQYF. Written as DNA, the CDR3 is TGCGCCAGCAGCAAGGACAGGGGATCCACAGATACGCAGTATTTT. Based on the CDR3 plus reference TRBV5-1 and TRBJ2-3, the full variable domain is KAGVTQTPRYLIKTRGQQVTLSCSPISGHRSVSWYQQTPGQGLQFLFEYFSETQRNKGNFPGRFSGRQFSNSRSEMNVSTLELGDSALYLCASSKDRGSTDTQYFGPGTRLTVL.

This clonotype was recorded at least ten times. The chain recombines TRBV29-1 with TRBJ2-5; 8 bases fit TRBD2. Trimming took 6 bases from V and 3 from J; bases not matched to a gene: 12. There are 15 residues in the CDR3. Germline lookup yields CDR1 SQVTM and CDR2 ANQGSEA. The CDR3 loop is CSVGKTGTREETQYF. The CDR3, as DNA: TGCAGCGTAGGGAAAACCGGGACTAGAGAAGAGACCCAGTACTTC.

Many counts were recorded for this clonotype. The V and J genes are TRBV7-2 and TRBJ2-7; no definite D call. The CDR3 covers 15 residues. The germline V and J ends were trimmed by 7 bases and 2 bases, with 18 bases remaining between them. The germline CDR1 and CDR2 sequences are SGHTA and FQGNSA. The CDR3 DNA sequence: TGTGCCAGCACCCGAAGCGAATCCTATACCTACGAGCAGTACTTC. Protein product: CASTRSESYTYEQYF.

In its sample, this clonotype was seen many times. Written as DNA, the CDR3 is TGTGCCAGCAGCTCAGGGGGCAGGGAGCTGTTTTTT. This gives the protein CASSSGGRELFF. The chain is built from TRBV27 and TRBJ2-2, with 8 bases aligning to TRBD1. CDR3 size: 12 residues. Germline-derived CDR1 and CDR2 are MNHEY and SMNVEV (reference sequence). Trimming cost V 6 bases and J 9 bases; bases outside gene matches: 3.

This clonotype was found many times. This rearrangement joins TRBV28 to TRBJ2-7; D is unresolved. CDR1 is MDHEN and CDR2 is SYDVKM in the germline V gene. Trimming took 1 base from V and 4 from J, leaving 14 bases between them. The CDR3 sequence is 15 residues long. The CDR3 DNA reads TGTGCCAGCAGTTTATCCCCTGATAATGGTTACGAGCAGTACTTC. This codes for CASSLSPDNGYEQYF.

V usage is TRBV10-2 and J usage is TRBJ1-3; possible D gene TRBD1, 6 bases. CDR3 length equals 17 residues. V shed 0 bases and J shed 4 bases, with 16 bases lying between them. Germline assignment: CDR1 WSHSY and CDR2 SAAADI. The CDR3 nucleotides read TGCGCCAGCAGTGAGTCCCGAGGGGGGCAGATGGGAAACACCATATATTTT. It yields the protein CASSESRGGQMGNTIYF.

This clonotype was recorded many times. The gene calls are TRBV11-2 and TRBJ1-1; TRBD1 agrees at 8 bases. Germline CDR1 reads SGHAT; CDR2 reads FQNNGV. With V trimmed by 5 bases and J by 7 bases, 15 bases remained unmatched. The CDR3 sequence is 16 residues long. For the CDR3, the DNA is TGTGCCAGCAGCGCCCGGACAGGGTTTGGTGCCCGTGAAGCTTTCTTT. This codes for CASSARTGFGAREAFF.

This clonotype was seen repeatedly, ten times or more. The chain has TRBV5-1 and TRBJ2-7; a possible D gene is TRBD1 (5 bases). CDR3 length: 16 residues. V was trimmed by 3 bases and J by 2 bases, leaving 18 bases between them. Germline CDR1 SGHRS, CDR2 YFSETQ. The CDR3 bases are TGCGCCAGCAGCTACCTCCACGGACAAGGGACCTACGAGCAGTACTTC. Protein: CASSYLHGQGTYEQYF. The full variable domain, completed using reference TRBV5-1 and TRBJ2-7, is KAGVTQTPRYLIKTRGQQVTLSCSPISGHRSVSWYQQTPGQGLQFLFEYFSETQRNKGNFPGRFSGRQFSNSRSEMNVSTLELGDSALYLCASSYLHGQGTYEQYFGPGTRLTVT.

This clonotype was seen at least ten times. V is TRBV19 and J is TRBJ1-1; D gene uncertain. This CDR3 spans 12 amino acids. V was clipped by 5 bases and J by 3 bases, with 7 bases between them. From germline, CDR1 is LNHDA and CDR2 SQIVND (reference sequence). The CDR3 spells CASSQWDTEAFF. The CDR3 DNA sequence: TGTGCCAGTAGTCAATGGGACACTGAAGCTTTCTTT.

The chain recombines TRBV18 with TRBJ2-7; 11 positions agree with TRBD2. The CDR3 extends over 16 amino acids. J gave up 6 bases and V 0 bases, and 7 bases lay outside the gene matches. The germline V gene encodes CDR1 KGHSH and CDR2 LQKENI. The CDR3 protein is CASSPPTVAGGGEQYF. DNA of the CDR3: TGTGCCAGCTCACCACCAACGGTAGCGGGAGGGGGCGAGCAGTACTTC.

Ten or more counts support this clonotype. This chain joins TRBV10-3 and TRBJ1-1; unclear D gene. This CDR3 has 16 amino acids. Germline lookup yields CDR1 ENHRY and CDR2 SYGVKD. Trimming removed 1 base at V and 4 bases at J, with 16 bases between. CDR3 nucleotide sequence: TGTGCCATCAGTGAGTTGGACCCCCTGGACGGCACTGAAGCTTTCTTT. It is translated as CAISELDPLDGTEAFF.

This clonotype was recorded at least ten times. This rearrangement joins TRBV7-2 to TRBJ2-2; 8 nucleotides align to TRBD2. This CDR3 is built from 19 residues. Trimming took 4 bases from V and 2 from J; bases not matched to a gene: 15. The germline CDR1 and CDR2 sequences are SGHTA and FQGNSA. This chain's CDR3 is CASSSPRDRSGGNTGELFF. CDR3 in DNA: TGTGCCAGCAGCTCCCCCCGCGATCGGAGCGGGGGAAACACCGGGGAGCTGTTTTTT.

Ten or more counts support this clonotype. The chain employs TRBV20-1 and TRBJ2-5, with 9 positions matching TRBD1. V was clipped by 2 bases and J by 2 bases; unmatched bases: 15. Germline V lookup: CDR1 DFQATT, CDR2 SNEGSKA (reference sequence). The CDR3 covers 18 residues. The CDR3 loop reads CSARRILNRDRVQETQYF. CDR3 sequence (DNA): TGCAGTGCTAGACGAATCCTAAACCGGGACAGGGTACAAGAGACCCAGTACTTC.

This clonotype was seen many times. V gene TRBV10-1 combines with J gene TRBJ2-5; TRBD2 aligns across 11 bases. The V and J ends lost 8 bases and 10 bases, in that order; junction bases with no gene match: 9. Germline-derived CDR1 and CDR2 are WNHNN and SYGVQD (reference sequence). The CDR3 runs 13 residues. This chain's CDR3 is CASAPGLADYQYF. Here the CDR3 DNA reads TGCGCCAGCGCTCCGGGACTAGCGGATTACCAGTACTTC.

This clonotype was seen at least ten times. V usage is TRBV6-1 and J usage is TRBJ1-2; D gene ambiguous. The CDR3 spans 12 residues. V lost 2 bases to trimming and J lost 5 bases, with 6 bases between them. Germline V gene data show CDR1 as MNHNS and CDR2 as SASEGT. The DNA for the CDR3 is TGTGCCAGCAGTGAAATCCCTTATGGCTACACCTTC. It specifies CASSEIPYGYTF.

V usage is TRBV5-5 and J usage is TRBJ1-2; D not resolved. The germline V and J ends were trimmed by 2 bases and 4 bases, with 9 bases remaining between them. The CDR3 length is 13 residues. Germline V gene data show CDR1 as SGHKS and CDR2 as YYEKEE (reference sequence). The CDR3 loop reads CASSFVASYGYTF. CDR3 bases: TGTGCCAGCAGCTTCGTGGCATCCTATGGCTACACCTTC.

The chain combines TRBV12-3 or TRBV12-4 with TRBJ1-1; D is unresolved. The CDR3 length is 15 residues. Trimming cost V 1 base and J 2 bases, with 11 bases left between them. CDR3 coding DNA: TGTGCCAGCAGTTTAGTGCGGGGTACTAACACTGAAGCTTTCTTT. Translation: CASSLVRGTNTEAFF.

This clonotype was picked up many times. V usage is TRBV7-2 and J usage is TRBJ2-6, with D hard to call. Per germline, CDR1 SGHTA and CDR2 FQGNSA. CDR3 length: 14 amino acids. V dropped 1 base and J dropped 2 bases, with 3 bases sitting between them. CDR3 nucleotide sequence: TGTGCCAGCAGCTTAGGTCCTGGGGCCAACGTCCTGACTTTC. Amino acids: CASSLGPGANVLTF. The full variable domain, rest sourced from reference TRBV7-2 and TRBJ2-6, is GAGVSQSPSNKVTEKGKDVELRCDPISGHTALYWYRQSLGQGLEFLIYFQGNSAPDKSGLPSDRFSAERTGGSVSTLTIQRTQQEDSAVYLCASSLGPGANVLTFGAGSRLTVL.

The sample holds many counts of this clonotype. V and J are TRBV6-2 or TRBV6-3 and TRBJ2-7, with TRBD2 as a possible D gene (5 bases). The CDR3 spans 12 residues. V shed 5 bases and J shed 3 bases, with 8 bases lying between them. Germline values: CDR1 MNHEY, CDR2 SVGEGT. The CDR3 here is CASSAGNYEQYF. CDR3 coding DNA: TGTGCCAGCAGTGCCGGGAACTACGAGCAGTACTTC.

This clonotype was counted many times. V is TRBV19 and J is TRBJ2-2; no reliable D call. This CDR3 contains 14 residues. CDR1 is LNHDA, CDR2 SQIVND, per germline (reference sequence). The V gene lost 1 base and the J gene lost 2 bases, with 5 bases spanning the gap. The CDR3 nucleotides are TGTGCCAGTAGTATAGCGGGTAACACCGGGGAGCTGTTTTTT. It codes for CASSIAGNTGELFF. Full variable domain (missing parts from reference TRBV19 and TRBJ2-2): DGGITQSPKYLFRKEGQNVTLSCEQNLNHDAMYWYRQDPGQGLRLIYYSQIVNDFQKGDIAEGYSVSREKKESFPLTVTSAQKNPTAFYLCASSIAGNTGELFFGEGSRLTVL.

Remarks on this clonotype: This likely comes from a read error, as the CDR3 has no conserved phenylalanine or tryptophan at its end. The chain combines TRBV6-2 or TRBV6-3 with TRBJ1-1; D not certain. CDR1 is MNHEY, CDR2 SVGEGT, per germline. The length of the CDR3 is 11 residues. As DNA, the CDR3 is TGTGTTACGAAATGGTACGCTGAAGCTTTCCTT. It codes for CVTKWYAEAFL.

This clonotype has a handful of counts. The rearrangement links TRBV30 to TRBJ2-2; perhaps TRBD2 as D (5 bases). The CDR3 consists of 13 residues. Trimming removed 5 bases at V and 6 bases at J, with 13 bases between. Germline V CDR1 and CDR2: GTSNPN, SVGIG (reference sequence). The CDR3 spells CAWCAEVPGELFF. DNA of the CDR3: TGTGCCTGGTGTGCGGAGGTTCCCGGGGAGCTGTTTTTT.